A single sample gave rise to the 21 T cell receptor beta chains below, sequenced in a study of T cells after yellow fever vaccination. TCRdb re-called the 5' RACE reads through MiXCR, storing one row per CDR3 protein. The top ten clones hold roughly a quarter of a sample with hundreds of thousands of distinct CDR3 sequences, 3.6% of them seen once. Sequencing was performed on PBMCs, taken on the day of the yellow fever booster vaccination. The source of these receptors is a man in his late teens or twenties who received the YFV17D yellow fever vaccine.

Many counts were recorded for this clonotype. This chain uses TRBV5-6 with TRBJ2-5; D uncertain. The germline V and J ends were trimmed by 2 bases and 4 bases, with 9 bases remaining between them. In germline, CDR1 is SGHDT, CDR2 YYEEEE. The CDR3 is 13 residues long. The chain's CDR3 is CASSLRGPETQYF. CDR3 DNA: TGTGCCAGCAGCTTACGCGGTCCAGAGACCCAGTACTTC.

This clonotype was detected only a few times. The J gene is TRBJ1-2, the V gene TRBV19, with TRBD1 as a possible D gene (5 bases). V gave up 4 bases and J gave up 4 bases, with 16 bases separating them. CDR1 and CDR2 from the germline V gene are LNHDA and SQIVND (reference sequence). This CDR3 has 15 amino acids. CDR3 sequence (DNA): TGTGCCAGTAGTACATCGTGGGACGAAAGCTATGGCTACACCTTC. It codes for CASSTSWDESYGYTF. Together with reference TRBV19 and TRBJ1-2, the CDR3 gives the full variable domain: DGGITQSPKYLFRKEGQNVTLSCEQNLNHDAMYWYRQDPGQGLRLIYYSQIVNDFQKGDIAEGYSVSREKKESFPLTVTSAQKNPTAFYLCASSTSWDESYGYTFGSGTRLTVV.

The gene calls are TRBV5-1 and TRBJ2-1, with D perhaps TRBD2 (7 bases). This CDR3 region has 14 residues. Trimming cost V 3 bases and J 7 bases, with 14 bases left between them. Germline CDR1 SGHRS, CDR2 YFSETQ. CDR3 amino acids: CASSSGGLWNEQFF. In nucleotides, the CDR3 is TGCGCCAGCAGCTCGGGGGGCCTCTGGAATGAGCAGTTCTTC.

This rearrangement joins TRBV20-1 to TRBJ2-2; TRBD2 is a possible D gene (5 bases). Looked up from germline, CDR1 is DFQATT and CDR2 is SNEGSKA (reference sequence). This CDR3 contains 14 residues. The V gene lost 5 bases and the J gene lost 3 bases, with 13 bases spanning the gap. For the CDR3, the DNA is TGCAGTGCTCCCCGGGCGGAGGACACCGGGGAGCTGTTTTTT. This sequence encodes CSAPRAEDTGELFF.

This chain uses TRBV18 with TRBJ2-5, with TRBD2 matching over 7 bases. Germline trimming cut 1 base from V and 3 bases from J; bases unmatched to any gene: 8. The germline V gene encodes CDR1 KGHSH and CDR2 LQKENI. This CDR3 contains 16 residues. CDR3 region: CASSPLGRRDEETQYF. CDR3 DNA sequence: TGTGCCAGCTCACCACTCGGGAGGCGAGATGAAGAGACCCAGTACTTC.

In this sample, this clonotype turned up many times. The chain joins TRBV7-2 to TRBJ2-1, with D possibly matching TRBD2 (6 bases). This CDR3 has 14 residues. Trimming shortened V by 5 bases and J by 4 bases, and 12 bases separated the two germline ends. Germline V gene lookup returns CDR1 SGHTA and CDR2 FQGNSA. The chain's CDR3 is CASSPGEPYNEQFF. In nucleotides, the CDR3 is TGTGCCAGCAGCCCGGGGGAGCCTTACAATGAGCAGTTCTTC. The whole variable domain, filled in from reference TRBV7-2 and TRBJ2-1, reads GAGVSQSPSNKVTEKGKDVELRCDPISGHTALYWYRQSLGQGLEFLIYFQGNSAPDKSGLPSDRFSAERTGGSVSTLTIQRTQQEDSAVYLCASSPGEPYNEQFFGPGTRLTVL.

This clonotype was seen only a few times. The J gene is TRBJ2-7, the V gene TRBV11-2; no definite D call. Between the trimmed V and J ends, which lost 6 bases and 6 bases, there was a span of 12 bases. The V gene's germline CDR1 is SGHAT and CDR2 FQNNGV. This CDR3 is 12 amino acids long. The CDR3 loop is CASREMRSEQYF. The CDR3 DNA sequence: TGTGCCAGCAGAGAGATGAGGAGCGAGCAGTACTTC.

The J gene is TRBJ2-5, the V gene TRBV7-2, with no clear D. The germline V and J ends were trimmed by 5 bases and 0 bases, with 7 bases remaining between them. This CDR3 is 13 amino acids long. Germline-derived CDR1 and CDR2 are SGHTA and FQGNSA. The CDR3 DNA sequence: TGTGCCAGCAGCGCGACGTACCAAGAGACCCAGTACTTC. Protein product: CASSATYQETQYF.

This clonotype was counted only a few times. The V gene is TRBV4-3, the J gene TRBJ2-7; D gene unclear. This CDR3 has 15 amino acids. V was trimmed by 1 base and J by 2 bases, leaving 12 bases between them. The V gene's germline CDR1 is LGHNA and CDR2 YSLEER. CDR3 bases: TGCGCCAGCAGCCAAGGATCTACCCGGGCCTACGAGCAGTACTTC. Its translation: CASSQGSTRAYEQYF.

This clonotype was seen at least ten times. The chain carries TRBV7-2 and TRBJ2-5; unclear D gene. V was trimmed by 1 base and J by 11 bases, leaving 8 bases between them. Germline V gives CDR1 SGHTA, CDR2 FQGNSA. The CDR3 runs 11 residues. The CDR3 coding sequence is TGTGCCAGCAGCTTAGGTGTCAGGCAGTACTTC. The encoded protein is CASSLGVRQYF.

Many counts were recorded for this clonotype. The CDR3 here is CASSPEWAIETQYF. For the CDR3, the DNA is TGCGCCAGCAGCCCGGAATGGGCAATAGAGACCCAGTACTTC. The gene calls are TRBV5-1 and TRBJ2-5, with unresolved D. The germline gives CDR1 SGHRS, CDR2 YFSETQ. Trimming shortened V by 4 bases and J by 4 bases, and 14 bases separated the two germline ends. CDR3 length: 14 residues.

The genes are TRBV12-3 or TRBV12-4 and TRBJ2-3, with 11 positions matching TRBD2. The CDR3 extends over 17 amino acids. The J segment lost 1 base and the V segment lost 6 bases, leaving 9 bases of the junction unmatched. The CDR3, as DNA: TGTGCCAGCAGGGCTAGGACTAGCGGGCGGGGCACAGATACGCAGTATTTT. Its translation is CASRARTSGRGTDTQYF.

The chain has TRBV2 and TRBJ2-2; D unresolved. CDR1 is SNHLY and CDR2 is FYNNEI in the germline V gene. Trimming took 10 bases from V and 5 from J, leaving 14 bases between them. There are 13 residues in the CDR3. CDR3 region: CANTILGTGELFF. CDR3 nucleotide sequence: TGTGCCAACACGATTCTAGGGACCGGGGAGCTGTTTTTT.

This chain connects TRBV6-5 to TRBJ2-5; possibly TRBD1 for D (5 bases). From germline, CDR1 is MNHEY and CDR2 SVGAGI. This CDR3 is 14 amino acids long. The V gene lost 6 bases and the J gene lost 5 bases, with 16 bases spanning the gap. The CDR3 nucleotides are TGTGCCAGCAGCGACACCAGGGTCCGGGAGACCCAGTACTTC. It specifies CASSDTRVRETQYF.

The rearrangement joins TRBV9 to TRBJ2-1, with D tentatively TRBD2 (5 bases). V lost 1 base and J 5 bases, leaving 10 bases between the germline ends. Germline V CDR1 and CDR2: SGDLS, YYNGEE. The CDR3 covers 14 residues. The CDR3 is CASSVLALHNEQFF. The CDR3 DNA is TGTGCCAGCAGCGTACTAGCATTACACAATGAGCAGTTCTTC.

This chain joins TRBV4-3 and TRBJ2-1, with 7 bases fitting TRBD2. Germline V lookup: CDR1 LGHNA, CDR2 YSLEER. The CDR3 totals 12 residues. V shed 4 bases, J shed 9 bases, and the junction held 3 bases outside the gene matches. CDR3 DNA sequence: TGCGCCAGCAGCCGGGGCGGGGGTGAGCAGTTCTTC. Translated, it gives CASSRGGGEQFF.

This clonotype was recorded many times. The gene calls are TRBV7-9 and TRBJ2-7, with D unclear. From germline, CDR1 is SEHNR and CDR2 FQNEAQ (reference sequence). Trimming removed 4 bases at V and 0 bases at J, with 7 bases between. This CDR3 region has 13 residues. The CDR3 nucleotides read TGTGCCAGCAGCTCCCGGAACTCCTACGAGCAGTACGTC. It specifies CASSSRNSYEQYV.

This clonotype has only a few counts. The chain carries TRBV4-1 and TRBJ2-5; 7 bases line up with TRBD1. Looked up from germline, CDR1 is MGHRA and CDR2 is YSYEKL. This CDR3 spans 14 amino acids. V shed 3 bases, J shed 2 bases, and the junction held 3 bases outside the gene matches. CDR3 in DNA: TGCGCCAGCAGCCACCTACAGGGGCAAGAGACCCAGTACTTC. Protein sequence: CASSHLQGQETQYF.

This clonotype was counted a few times. In DNA, the CDR3 is TGTGCCAGCAGTTCACTGGGGGGCAAGGATGAAAAACTGTTTTTT. The encoded protein is CASSSLGGKDEKLFF. The rearrangement links TRBV11-2 to TRBJ1-4, with TRBD1 as a possible D gene (6 bases). Deletions cut 6 bases from V and 6 bases from J, with 17 bases between. The CDR3 is 15 residues long. The germline V gene encodes CDR1 SGHAT and CDR2 FQNNGV.

This clonotype was seen ten or more times. The V and J genes are TRBV18 and TRBJ2-5, with D hard to call. This CDR3 spans 11 amino acids. Trimming cost V 2 bases and J 5 bases, with 3 bases left between them. The germline V gene has CDR1 KGHSH and CDR2 LQKENI. CDR3 nucleotides: TGTGCCAGCTCACCATTGGAGACCCAGTACTTC. Translating gives CASSPLETQYF.

For this clonotype: A much larger clone lies one base from this, so it may be a read error. The rearrangement joins TRBV3-1 to TRBJ2-3, with TRBD2 identical over 8 bases. The CDR3 is 16 residues long. From germline, CDR1 is LGHDT and CDR2 YNNKEL (reference sequence). CDR3 sequence: CASSQEAGGSTDTKYF. CDR3 nucleotides: TGTGCCAGCAGCCAAGAGGCGGGGGGTAGCACAGATACGAAGTATTTT.